One sample yielded the 16 T cell receptor beta chains listed below, sequenced in a study of blood T cell repertoires in COVID-19. This table comes from immunoSEQ multiplex PCR, and its TCRdb copy is limited to in-frame clones, with some not included. The sample shows 70,000 to 95,000 clones, 81% of them seen only once. The sample was peripheral blood. The source of these receptors is a woman aged 65 to 85 with acute or convalescent COVID-19.

The chain employs TRBV5-1 and TRBJ2-1; the D gene is possibly TRBD1 (5 bases). The CDR3 runs 14 residues. Germline CDR1 is SGHRS and CDR2 is YFSETQ. Trimming pared 3 bases from V and 10 bases from J, leaving 17 bases between. The CDR3, as DNA: TGCGCCAGCAGCTCTCGGACAATGCCCCCGGAGCAGTTCTTC. Its translation: CASSSRTMPPEQFF.

The table lists this clone with a count of one. The chain uses TRBV6-5 and TRBJ1-5, with D possibly matching TRBD1 (5 bases). With 6 bases removed from V and 8 bases from J, the gap between germline ends came to 20 bases. Per the germline V gene, CDR1 is MNHEY and CDR2 is SVGAGI. CDR3 length: 15 amino acids. The CDR3 spells CASSLTGTDKKPQHF. The CDR3 DNA sequence: TGTGCCAGCAGCTTAACCGGGACTGATAAGAAGCCCCAGCATTTT.

The chain joins TRBV6-4 to TRBJ1-2, with a tentative D call TRBD1 (6 bases). Deletions cut 2 bases from V and 4 bases from J, with 14 bases between. This CDR3 is built from 15 residues. Germline lookup yields CDR1 MRHNA and CDR2 SNTAGT. The CDR3 loop reads CASSDHGGAAYGYTF. CDR3 DNA: TGTGCCAGCAGTGACCATGGGGGGGCCGCCTATGGCTACACCTTC.

This clone was counted only a few times. The V gene is TRBV7-8, the J gene TRBJ2-7, with D perhaps matching TRBD2 (6 bases). CDR1 is SGHVS, CDR2 FQNEAQ, per germline. Trimming stripped 5 bases from V and 6 bases from J, with 11 bases between. CDR3 length: 12 amino acids. The CDR3 is CASSPPGVEQYF. CDR3 in DNA: TGTGCCAGCAGCCCCCCGGGGGTCGAGCAGTACTTC.

This clone showed up just once. The chain is built from TRBV28 and TRBJ1-2, with 8 bases that match TRBD1. Germline values: CDR1 MDHEN, CDR2 SYDVKM. CDR3 length: 12 amino acids. After removal of 7 bases from V and 7 bases from J, the junction contained 5 bases not matched to a gene. The DNA of the CDR3 is TGTGCCAGCACCACGGACAGGGCTGGCTACACCTTC. This gives the protein CASTTDRAGYTF.

The V call is TRBV11-2, the J call TRBJ2-2, with D possibly TRBD2 on 6 matching bases. CDR1 and CDR2 (germline): SGHAT, FQNNGV. This CDR3 is 16 amino acids long. The V gene lost 5 bases and the J gene lost 6 bases, with 19 bases spanning the gap. The CDR3 here is CASSPTLGTPAGELFF. The CDR3, as DNA: TGTGCCAGCAGCCCCACCCTGGGGACTCCCGCCGGGGAGCTGTTTTTT. The whole variable domain, filled in from reference TRBV11-2 and TRBJ2-2, reads EAGVAQSPRYKIIEKRQSVAFWCNPISGHATLYWYQQILGQGPKLLIQFQNNGVVDDSQLPKDRFSAERLKGVDSTLKIQPAKLEDSAVYLCASSPTLGTPAGELFFGEGSRLTVL.

This sequence joins TRBV29-1 and TRBJ2-2, with 10 nucleotides matching TRBD1. Germline V gene lookup returns CDR1 SQVTM and CDR2 ANQGSEA. The CDR3 extends over 12 amino acids. The DNA for the CDR3 is TGCAGTGGGACAGGGGACACCGGGGAGCTGTTTTTT. Its protein is CSGTGDTGELFF.

V is TRBV19 and J is TRBJ2-2, with 11 bases matching TRBD2. Germline lookup yields CDR1 LNHDA and CDR2 SQIVND (reference sequence). The CDR3 consists of 17 residues. Trimming took 4 bases from V and 1 from J; bases not matched to a gene: 5. This CDR3 reads CASSTITSGRNTGELFF. In DNA form, the CDR3 reads TGTGCCAGTAGTACCATTACTAGCGGGAGGAACACCGGGGAGCTGTTTTTT.

This chain links TRBV6-6 with TRBJ2-3; TRBD2 matches 11 bases. Trimming cost V 6 bases and J 6 bases; bases outside gene matches: 8. Germline CDR1 MNHNY, CDR2 SVGAGI (reference sequence). The length of the CDR3 is 15 residues. The CDR3 protein is CASRTRLAGSDTQYF. The CDR3 nucleotides are TGTGCCAGCAGAACTCGACTAGCGGGATCGGATACGCAGTATTTT.

The chain uses TRBV6-5 and TRBJ2-3; 9 bases are a match to TRBD2. Germline V gene lookup returns CDR1 MNHEY and CDR2 SVGAGI. CDR3 length: 14 residues. Losses at the gene ends were 7 bases for V and 6 bases for J; bases not matched to a gene: 8. CDR3 protein: CASKKREVLDTQYF. The CDR3 region has the DNA TGTGCCAGCAAGAAGCGGGAGGTCTTGGATACGCAGTATTTT.

The J gene is TRBJ2-1, the V gene TRBV21-1; the table's D call, TRBD2, was not checked against the DNA. TRBV21-1 is an annotated pseudogene. There are 17 residues in the CDR3. The CDR3 DNA is TGTGCCAGCACCTGCCTACCCCTAGCGGGAGATTCGAATGAGCAGTTCTTC. Its translation: CASTCLPLAGDSNEQFF.

The sample holds a few counts of this clone. The chain carries TRBV7-6 and TRBJ2-7, with TRBD2 matching over 7 bases. The CDR3 has 14 residues. V lost 8 bases, J lost 0 bases, and 7 bases stayed unmatched. Germline V lookup: CDR1 SGHVS, CDR2 FNYEAQ. CDR3 coding DNA: TGTGCCAGCCAACCGGGGGGTAGCTCCTACGAGCAGTACTTC. Amino acids: CASQPGGSSYEQYF.

This chain links TRBV2 with TRBJ2-1, with TRBD2 identical over 10 bases. Per germline, CDR1 SNHLY and CDR2 FYNNEI. The CDR3 sequence is 14 residues long. Unmatched junction bases numbered 18, after V lost 11 bases and J lost 14 bases. The CDR3 nucleotides are TGTGCCGGGTCCATAAAGGCGCTAGCGGGAGTGGAGTTCTTC. This encodes CAGSIKALAGVEFF.

The chain couples TRBV6-5 to TRBJ2-7; 9 bases match TRBD1. The CDR3 runs to 14 residues. V shed 6 bases and J 5 bases; nucleotides not matched to a gene: 8. The germline CDR1 and CDR2 sequences are MNHEY and SVGAGI. The CDR3 reads CASSIGTGFNEQYF. DNA of the CDR3: TGTGCCAGCAGCATCGGGACAGGGTTCAACGAGCAGTACTTC.

Only one count was recorded for this clone. The chain combines TRBV3-1 (or the pseudogene TRBV3-2) with TRBJ1-1, with 8 positions matching TRBD1. The germline CDR1 and CDR2 sequences are LGHDT and YNNKEL (reference sequence). The junction had 2 bases not matched to a gene; V was cut back by 1 base and J by 4 bases. This CDR3 spans 14 amino acids. The CDR3, as DNA: TGTGCCAGCAGCCAAGGACAGGGGATCACTGAAGCTTTCTTT. This gives the protein CASSQGQGITEAFF.

Comments on this clone: The same CDR3 can be traced to other DNA sequences in this sample. The chain links TRBV6-5 to TRBJ1-4, with D uncertain. The CDR3 covers 13 residues. The V gene's germline CDR1 is MNHEY and CDR2 SVGAGI. V was clipped by 0 bases and J by 10 bases, with 9 bases between them. The CDR3 coding sequence is TGTGCCAGCAGTTACTCGAGTGGCGGAAAACTGTTTTTT. Residues: CASSYSSGGKLFF.